Below are 22 T cell receptor beta chains sequenced from a single sample in a study of blood T cell repertoires in COVID-19. Clones were sequenced by immunoSEQ multiplex PCR, and TCRdb holds only the in-frame ones, with some missing. Seen here are about 210,000 clones, about 76% observed once, and the top ten hold 8.5% to 10%. Sequencing was carried out using PBMCs or T cells enriched from blood (not recorded which). These receptors were collected from a woman between 50 and 59 years old with acute COVID-19.

In this sample, this clone turned up many times. The V gene is TRBV5-1, the J gene TRBJ2-7; D not certain. The germline V gene has CDR1 SGHRS and CDR2 YFSETQ. Trimming shortened V by 9 bases and J by 2 bases, and 3 bases separated the two germline ends. The CDR3 is 9 residues long. CDR3 loop: CATTYEQYF. The CDR3 coding sequence is TGCGCCACTACCTACGAGCAGTACTTC. Full variable domain (remainder filled in from reference TRBV5-1 and TRBJ2-7): KAGVTQTPRYLIKTRGQQVTLSCSPISGHRSVSWYQQTPGQGLQFLFEYFSETQRNKGNFPGRFSGRQFSNSRSEMNVSTLELGDSALYLCATTYEQYFGPGTRLTVT.

The chain combines TRBV4-3 with TRBJ2-5; D is uncertain. Germline V gene sequence: CDR1 LGHNA, CDR2 YSLEER. The length of the CDR3 is 13 residues. Trimming took off 0 bases at V and 4 bases at J, with 6 bases between the two ends. The CDR3 nucleotides read TGCGCCAGCAGCCAAGACTTCCTAGAGACCCAGTACTTC. Amino acid sequence: CASSQDFLETQYF.

J is TRBJ2-2 and V is TRBV7-9; 9 bases are a match to TRBD1. This CDR3 region has 15 residues. Germline V gene sequence: CDR1 SEHNR, CDR2 FQNEAQ (reference sequence). V lost 5 bases to trimming and J lost 2 bases; unmatched junction nucleotides: 3. CDR3 sequence: CASSTGQGNTGELFF. Here the CDR3 DNA reads TGTGCCAGCAGCACGGGACAGGGCAACACCGGGGAGCTGTTTTTT.

The chain couples TRBV29-1 to TRBJ2-7, with D possibly TRBD2 on 5 matching bases. Germline V gene lookup returns CDR1 SQVTM and CDR2 ANQGSEA. With 6 bases removed from V and 2 bases from J, the gap between germline ends came to 17 bases. The CDR3 loop spans 14 amino acids. Here the CDR3 reads CSVKVGVVPYEQYF. CDR3 DNA: TGCAGCGTAAAGGTGGGAGTCGTTCCCTACGAGCAGTACTTC.

This clone was seen a few times. The chain couples TRBV24-1 to TRBJ2-5; maybe TRBD2 (6 bases). The ends were cut back, 4 bases at V and 1 base at J, with 12 bases in the middle. Germline V gene data show CDR1 as KGHDR and CDR2 as SFDVKD. CDR3 size: 15 residues. The CDR3 nucleotides are TGTGCCACCAGTGACCCGGGACTGCTCCAAGAGACCCAGTACTTC. Its translation: CATSDPGLLQETQYF.

Worth noting for this clone: A read error may be the cause here, since a much bigger clone is one base away. The chain combines TRBV5-1 with TRBJ2-7; 10 positions agree with TRBD1. Germline V gene data show CDR1 as SGHRS and CDR2 as YFSETQ. The V and J ends lost 2 bases and 2 bases, in that order; junction bases with no gene match: 1. The CDR3 loop spans 14 amino acids. CDR3 nucleotide sequence: TGCGCCAGCAGCTTAGGACAGGGGGCCTACGAGCAGTACTTC. The encoded protein is CASSLGQGAYEQYF. The full variable domain, its missing parts supplied by reference TRBV5-1 and TRBJ2-7, is KAGVTQTPRYLIKTRGQQVTLSCSPISGHRSVSWYQQTPGQGLQFLFEYFSETQRNKGNFPGRFSGRQFSNSRSEMNVSTLELGDSALYLCASSLGQGAYEQYFGPGTRLTVT.

The rearrangement joins TRBV29-1 to TRBJ2-2; TRBD2 aligns across 8 bases. There are 14 residues in the CDR3. After removal of 1 base from V and 5 bases from J, the junction contained 3 bases not matched to a gene. Germline loops: CDR1 SQVTM, CDR2 ANQGSEA. CDR3 DNA: TGCAGCGTTGAAGCGGGAGGGCCGACCGGGGAGCTGTTTTTT. Translating gives CSVEAGGPTGELFF.

V usage is TRBV18 and J usage is TRBJ1-2; D possibly corresponds to TRBD1 (5 bases). Trimming removed 0 bases at V and 8 bases at J, with 10 bases between. CDR3 length equals 13 residues. Germline V gene data show CDR1 as KGHSH and CDR2 as LQKENI. The CDR3 region has the DNA TGTGCCAGCTCACCACCAGGGGAAACGGGCTACACCTTC. Protein: CASSPPGETGYTF.

The chain recombines TRBV11-2 with TRBJ2-3, with a tentative D call TRBD2 (5 bases). Germline lookup yields CDR1 SGHAT and CDR2 FQNNGV. The CDR3 is made up of 16 amino acids. Trimming took 5 bases from V and 4 from J, leaving 19 bases between them. The CDR3 sequence is CASSGVVGSWADTQYF. In DNA, the CDR3 is TGTGCCAGCAGCGGGGTGGTTGGGAGTTGGGCAGATACGCAGTATTTT. Full variable domain (outside the CDR3, taken from reference TRBV11-2 and TRBJ2-3): EAGVAQSPRYKIIEKRQSVAFWCNPISGHATLYWYQQILGQGPKLLIQFQNNGVVDDSQLPKDRFSAERLKGVDSTLKIQPAKLEDSAVYLCASSGVVGSWADTQYFGPGTRLTVL.

This chain connects TRBV6-5 to TRBJ1-6; D is unclear. Germline V gene sequence: CDR1 MNHEY, CDR2 SVGAGI. Trimming took 6 bases from V and 5 from J, leaving 11 bases between them. The CDR3 totals 14 residues. CDR3 in DNA: TGTGCCAGCAGCCGGGTGAGGGATAATTCACCCCTCCACTTT. Protein: CASSRVRDNSPLHF.

The rearrangement links TRBV7-2 to TRBJ2-4, with 10 bases lining up with TRBD2. The CDR3 totals 18 residues. V shed 4 bases, J shed 1 base, and the junction held 10 bases outside the gene matches. Germline CDR1 is SGHTA and CDR2 is FQGNSA. Here the CDR3 reads CASSSPLAGGPAKNIQYF. CDR3 nucleotide sequence: TGTGCCAGCAGCTCGCCCTTAGCGGGGGGCCCGGCCAAAAACATTCAGTACTTC.

This clone appeared a single time. The gene calls are TRBV30 and TRBJ2-3; TRBD2 agrees at 10 bases. V dropped 3 bases and J dropped 7; count of bases not matched to a gene: 13. Germline V gene lookup returns CDR1 GTSNPN and CDR2 SVGIG (reference sequence). The CDR3 contains 16 residues. The CDR3 coding sequence is TGTGCCTGGAGCCTAGGTCAGATTAGCGGGAGGAATACGCAGTATTTT. Protein sequence: CAWSLGQISGRNTQYF.

V and J are TRBV7-9 and TRBJ2-5; 7 bases are shared with TRBD2. This CDR3 is 11 amino acids long. Germline lookup yields CDR1 SEHNR and CDR2 FQNEAQ (reference sequence). The junction had 3 bases not matched to a gene; V was cut back by 5 bases and J by 9 bases. The CDR3 nucleotides read TGTGCCAGCAGCGCCCTAGCGGCCCAGTACTTC. Protein: CASSALAAQYF.

V usage is TRBV4-1 and J usage is TRBJ2-5, with 9 bases aligning to TRBD1. With V trimmed by 2 bases and J by 0 bases, 7 bases remained unmatched. Germline lookup yields CDR1 MGHRA and CDR2 YSYEKL. The CDR3 is made up of 17 amino acids. CDR3 nucleotide sequence: TGCGCCAGCAGCCAAAGGGACGGGACAGGGCACCAAGAGACCCAGTACTTC. This gives the protein CASSQRDGTGHQETQYF.

The V and J genes are TRBV29-1 and TRBJ2-3; D remains unclear. The germline V and J ends were trimmed by 3 bases and 4 bases, with 11 bases remaining between them. CDR1 is SQVTM, CDR2 ANQGSEA, per germline. This CDR3 is 13 amino acids long. DNA for the CDR3: TGCAGCGTTGATTTCGTCCGGGCAGATACGCAGTATTTT. This sequence encodes CSVDFVRADTQYF.

The chain employs TRBV27 and TRBJ2-7; 12 bases line up with TRBD1. Germline V gene sequence: CDR1 MNHEY, CDR2 SMNVEV (reference sequence). After removal of 4 bases from V and 4 bases from J, the junction contained 5 bases not matched to a gene. This CDR3 is built from 15 residues. The CDR3 loop reads CASSYGTGGGYEQYF. CDR3 DNA: TGTGCCAGCAGTTATGGGACAGGGGGCGGTTACGAGCAGTACTTC.

CDR3 sequence (DNA): TGTGCCAGCAGTTTACGGACAGGGGGCGGCTCGAACACTGAAGCTTTCTTT. As protein: CASSLRTGGGSNTEAFF. The rearrangement joins TRBV27 to TRBJ1-1; the match to TRBD1 covers 11 bases. Germline V gene lookup returns CDR1 MNHEY and CDR2 SMNVEV (reference sequence). V dropped 2 bases and J dropped 1; count of bases not matched to a gene: 6. CDR3 length: 17 amino acids.

The rearrangement uses TRBV28 and TRBJ1-2; no clear D gene. The CDR3 covers 11 residues. CDR1 MDHEN and CDR2 SYDVKM come from the germline V gene. The ends were cut back, 6 bases at V and 2 bases at J, with 4 bases in the middle. As DNA, the CDR3 is TGTGCCAGCAGCGTCAACTATGGCTACACCTTC. It is translated as CASSVNYGYTF.

This sequence joins TRBV10-2 and TRBJ1-5, with 7 bases fitting TRBD1. This CDR3 has 15 amino acids. From germline, CDR1 is WSHSY and CDR2 SAAADI. V lost 6 bases, J lost 0 bases, and 5 bases stayed unmatched. CDR3 nucleotides: TGCGCCAGCAGGGACGGGACAGCTAGCAATCAGCCCCAGCATTTT. This codes for CASRDGTASNQPQHF.

The V and J genes are TRBV7-2 and TRBJ2-5, with TRBD2 matching 8 bases. Losses at the gene ends were 0 bases for V and 5 bases for J; bases not matched to a gene: 5. The CDR3 is 15 residues long. Germline assignment: CDR1 SGHTA and CDR2 FQGNSA. CDR3 residues: CASSLAAGAWETQYF. The CDR3 DNA reads TGTGCCAGCAGCTTAGCAGCGGGGGCATGGGAGACCCAGTACTTC.

The chain couples TRBV5-4 to TRBJ2-7; 7 bases are shared with TRBD2. This CDR3 region has 13 residues. CDR1 and CDR2 from the germline V gene are SGHNT and YYREEE (reference sequence). With V trimmed by 0 bases and J by 6 bases, 3 bases remained unmatched. The CDR3 DNA reads TGTGCCAGCAGCTTGGATTGGGGGGGCGAGCAGTACTTC. It is translated as CASSLDWGGEQYF.

The sample holds one count of this clone. The V and J genes are TRBV6-4 and TRBJ1-1, with D tentatively TRBD1 (5 bases). The germline gives CDR1 MRHNA, CDR2 SNTAGT. This CDR3 contains 13 residues. Deletions cut 6 bases from V and 7 bases from J, with 15 bases between. CDR3 amino acids: CASRSLRQGEAFF. In DNA, the CDR3 is TGTGCCAGCAGGTCCCTCCGGCAGGGTGAAGCTTTCTTT.